This T cell receptor (beta chain) is drawn from a study of blood T cell repertoires in COVID-19. Seattle researchers signed up patients amid active infection and tracked them longitudinally. The V gene lost 1 base and the J gene lost 9 bases, with 16 bases spanning the gap. This CDR3 contains 15 residues. Germline V gene data show CDR1 as SGHNT and CDR2 as YENEEA. Assay used: immunoSEQ multiplex PCR; TCRdb lists only in-frame clones, some missing. The data hold about 260,000 clones, with 91% observed a single time. The chain couples TRBV11-3 to TRBJ2-1; a weak D match, TRBD1 (5 bases). The source is a person between 18 and 35 years old with COVID-19, enrolled during active disease. The sequenced sample consisted of peripheral blood. CDR3 amino acids: CASSLGGQGTGEQFF. The CDR3 DNA reads as TGTGCCAGCAGCTTAGGGGGCCAGGGAACCGGTGAGCAGTTCTTC.